This T cell receptor beta chain originates from a study of shared clonotypes between healthy human individuals. Sequencing used immunoSEQ multiplex PCR; TCRdb keeps in-frame clones, though not all of them. The sample lists 2,500,000 or so clones; around 94% were seen once. This clone has a single count. Germline trimming cut 4 bases from V and 1 base from J; bases unmatched to any gene: 2. CDR1 SGHDT and CDR2 YYEEEE come from the germline V gene. CDR3 length: 17 residues. This receptor was taken from a man younger than 35 in good health. The material sequenced was naive CD4+ T cells sorted from blood. As for subset: CD45RA+ positively selected. J is TRBJ2-2 and V is TRBV5-6; TRBD2 matches 15 bases. The CDR3 DNA sequence: TGTGCCAGCAGCGTGGGACTAGCGGGAGGGAACACCGGGGAGCTGTTTTTT. Its protein product is CASSVGLAGGNTGELFF.